Listed here is a single T cell receptor (beta chain). Its cognate antigen is unknown. These data belong to a study of early T cells in non-severe SARS-CoV-2 infection. Looking at the study overall: The authors sequenced bulk RNA from unsorted whole blood, leaving chains unpaired. Study-wide points: VDJdb-based annotation leaned toward anti-spike CD8 responses and missed private and CD4 specificities.

Attachment of unique molecular identifiers was made to individual cDNA molecules. Each CDR3 protein is one row after TCRdb ran MiXCR on the 5' RACE reads. The profile shows roughly 80,000 distinct CDR3 sequences, 11% to 15% of them singletons. Material for sequencing was whole blood. This sequence originates from an adult who was a healthcare worker with PCR-confirmed SARS-CoV-2 infection or an uninfected control (not recorded which).

The CDR3 loop reads CASSLNSGQGRETQYF. The CDR3 region has the DNA TGTGCCAGCAGCTTAAATTCCGGACAGGGAAGAGAGACCCAGTACTTC. V and J are TRBV7-6 and TRBJ2-5; the match to TRBD1 covers 8 bases. This CDR3 has 16 residues. The V gene's germline CDR1 is SGHVS and CDR2 FNYEAQ. J lost 4 bases, V lost 2 bases, and 9 bases had no gene match.